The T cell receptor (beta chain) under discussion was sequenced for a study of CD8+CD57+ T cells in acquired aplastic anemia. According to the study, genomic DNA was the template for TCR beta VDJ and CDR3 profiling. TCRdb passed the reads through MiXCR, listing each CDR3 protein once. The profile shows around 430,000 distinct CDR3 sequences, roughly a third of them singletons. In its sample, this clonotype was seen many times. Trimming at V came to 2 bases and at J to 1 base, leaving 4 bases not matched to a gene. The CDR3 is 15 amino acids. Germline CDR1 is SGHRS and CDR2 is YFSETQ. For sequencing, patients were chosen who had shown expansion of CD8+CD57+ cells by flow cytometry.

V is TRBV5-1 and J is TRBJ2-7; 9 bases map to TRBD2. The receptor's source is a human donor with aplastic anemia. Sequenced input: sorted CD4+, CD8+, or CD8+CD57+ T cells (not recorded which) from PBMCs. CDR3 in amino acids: CASSFGLAGSYEQYF. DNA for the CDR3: TGCGCCAGCAGCTTTGGGCTAGCGGGATCCTACGAGCAGTACTTC. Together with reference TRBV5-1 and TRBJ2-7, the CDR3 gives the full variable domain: KAGVTQTPRYLIKTRGQQVTLSCSPISGHRSVSWYQQTPGQGLQFLFEYFSETQRNKGNFPGRFSGRQFSNSRSEMNVSTLELGDSALYLCASSFGLAGSYEQYFGPGTRLTVT.